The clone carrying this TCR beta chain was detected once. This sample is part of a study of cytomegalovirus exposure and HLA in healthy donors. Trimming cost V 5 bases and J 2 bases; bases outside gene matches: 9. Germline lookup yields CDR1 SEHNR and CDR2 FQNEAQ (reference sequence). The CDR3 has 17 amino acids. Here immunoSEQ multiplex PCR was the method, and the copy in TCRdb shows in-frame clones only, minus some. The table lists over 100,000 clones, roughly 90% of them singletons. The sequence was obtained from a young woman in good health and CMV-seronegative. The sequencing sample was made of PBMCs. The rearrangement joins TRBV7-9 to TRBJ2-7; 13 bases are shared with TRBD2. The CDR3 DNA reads TGTGCCAGCAGCCCCCAAAGACTAGCGGGAGGCGCCTACGAGCAGTACTTC. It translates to CASSPQRLAGGAYEQYF.